This TCR beta chain was documented in a study of blood T cell repertoires in COVID-19. Study information: Researchers got acute and convalescent COVID-19 samples from the United States, Italy and Spain. Sample material is recorded as cDNA or gDNA derived from T cells, B-cell-depleted T cells, or PBMCs.

As processed by the authors: Reference gene primer amplification yielded estimated nucleated cell counts. Clones were read by immunoSEQ multiplex PCR, and TCRdb kept only the in-frame ones, dropping some. D and trimming come from the DNA, and the V and J calls and clone size come from that table. The data contain more than 200,000 clones, 83% of them singletons. With 0 bases clipped from V and 11 bases from J, the junction kept 3 bases outside the gene matches. The CDR3 contains 13 residues. Looked up from germline, CDR1 is SGHRS and CDR2 is YFSETQ. V and J are TRBV5-1 and TRBJ1-1; 11 bases are shared with TRBD1. The sequenced sample consisted of peripheral blood. This sequence originates from a middle-aged woman with active or convalescent COVID-19. Here the CDR3 DNA reads TGCGCCAGCAGCTTGGCCGGGACAGGGGGTGCTTTCTTT. This translates into CASSLAGTGGAFF.